Listed here is a single TCR beta chain. As yet, its antigen is unknown. CDR1 MNHEY and CDR2 SVGAGI come from the germline V gene. Trimming shortened V by 2 bases and J by 4 bases, and 8 bases separated the two germline ends. There are 13 residues in the CDR3. This sample stems from a study of OX40 agonist ivuxolimab in advanced cancers. Study overall: The mean age was approximately 60 years, ranging from about 23 to 85, with under 90% of participants male. General study findings and limits: Normalized T-cell clonal expansion was also low in a subset of nonresponders. CD8+ T cells (on average) carried more expanded clones than CD4+ T cells.

This table comes from immunoSEQ multiplex PCR, and its TCRdb copy is limited to in-frame clones, with some not included. The table records about 43,000 clones, 85% to 95% of them present only once. Specimen: CD4+ or CD8+ T cells sorted from blood, collected in a trial of the OX40 agonist ivuxolimab. The sequence was collected from an adult with an advanced solid tumor such as melanoma, head and neck, liver or kidney cancer. The genes are TRBV6-5 and TRBJ1-2; D unresolved. The CDR3 loop is CASSYPGPYGYTF. CDR3 sequence (DNA): TGTGCCAGCAGTTACCCGGGTCCCTATGGCTACACCTTC.